The 11 T cell receptor beta chains given below trace back to one sample, sequenced in a study of shared clonotypes between healthy human individuals. Measured with immunoSEQ multiplex PCR; TCRdb has only the in-frame clones, and not every one. The data show about 2.4 million clones, roughly 93% seen once. The source material was naive CD4+ T cells from PBMCs. The subset is: CD45RA+ positively selected. These receptors were taken from a man between 18 and 29 years old in good health. Some clones in this sample may be carry-over from other donors' samples.

The chain joins TRBV30 to TRBJ2-1, with D tentatively TRBD2 (7 bases). The CDR3 is 14 residues long. Per germline, CDR1 GTSNPN and CDR2 SVGIG (reference sequence). Trimming left V 7 bases short and J 4 bases short, with 17 bases between. The CDR3 nucleotides read TGTGCCTCCTCGGGGGCTAGCGGTTACAATGAGCAGTTCTTC. Encoded protein: CASSGASGYNEQFF.

About this clone: The sample contains more than one DNA sequence encoding this CDR3. V usage is TRBV28 and J usage is TRBJ2-7, with D maybe TRBD1 (6 bases). CDR1 is MDHEN, CDR2 SYDVKM, per germline. The CDR3 contains 15 residues. Trimming left V 6 bases short and J 1 base short, with 16 bases between. CDR3 protein: CASSPGTISSYEQYF. CDR3 in DNA: TGTGCCAGCAGCCCGGGGACAATTAGTTCCTACGAGCAGTACTTC.

The chain joins TRBV5-8 to TRBJ2-7, with D perhaps TRBD1 (6 bases). The CDR3 is made up of 14 amino acids. V lost 4 bases and J 6 bases, leaving 17 bases between the germline ends. CDR1 is SGHTS, CDR2 YDEGEE, per germline. The CDR3 protein is CASSLRDTPTEQYF. CDR3 in DNA: TGTGCCAGCAGCCTCCGGGACACCCCCACCGAGCAGTACTTC.

The chain combines TRBV28 with TRBJ1-1; D is perhaps TRBD1 (5 bases). The CDR3 sequence is 13 residues long. CDR1 and CDR2 (germline): MDHEN, SYDVKM. The CDR3 sequence is CAAGRVWGTEAFF. CDR3 DNA sequence: TGTGCAGCAGGTAGAGTTTGGGGGACTGAAGCTTTCTTT. Complete variable domain (other parts from reference TRBV28 and TRBJ1-1): DVKVTQSSRYLVKRTGEKVFLECVQDMDHENMFWYRQDPGLGLRLIYFSYDVKMKEKGDIPEGYSVSREKKERFSLILESASTNQTSMYLCAAGRVWGTEAFFGQGTRLTVV.

The rearrangement links TRBV25-1 to TRBJ1-3; unclear D gene. Trimming shortened V by 2 bases and J by 0 bases, and 8 bases separated the two germline ends. Germline V gives CDR1 MGHDK, CDR2 SYGVNS. The CDR3 has 15 residues. For the CDR3, the DNA is TGTGCCAGCAGTGAAACTCGGAGCTCTGGAAACACCATATATTTT. Amino acids: CASSETRSSGNTIYF.

The J gene is TRBJ1-2, the V gene TRBV5-1; D remains ambiguous. In germline, CDR1 is SGHRS, CDR2 YFSETQ. The V end lost 4 bases, the J end lost 4 bases, and 14 bases lay between the germline ends. CDR3 length equals 14 residues. In nucleotides, the CDR3 is TGCGCCAGCAGCACGTCGACGGGGTCCTATGGCTACACCTTC. It specifies CASSTSTGSYGYTF.

This chain connects TRBV7-6 to TRBJ2-3; TRBD2 might be the D (6 bases). The CDR3 runs 14 residues. Per the germline V gene, CDR1 is SGHVS and CDR2 is FNYEAQ. Trimming took off 4 bases at V and 1 base at J, with 9 bases between the two ends. The CDR3, as DNA: TGTGCCAGCAGCTCCTCGGGGGGCACAGATACGCAGTATTTT. This gives the protein CASSSSGGTDTQYF.

V usage is TRBV23-1 and J usage is TRBJ1-5, with D unclear. TRBV23-1 is an ORF; its function is uncertain. The CDR3 loop spans 10 amino acids. V lost 8 bases to trimming and J lost 10 bases, with 9 bases between them. CDR3 region: CASYHVPQHF. CDR3 coding DNA: TGCGCCAGCTATCACGTCCCCCAGCATTTT.

V is TRBV7-2 and J is TRBJ2-1; D is perhaps TRBD1 or TRBD2 (6 bases each). CDR3 length: 15 amino acids. Germline values: CDR1 SGHTA, CDR2 FQGNSA. Trimming took off 5 bases at V and 6 bases at J, with 17 bases between the two ends. The CDR3 is CASSQWGADFNEQFF. The DNA for the CDR3 is TGTGCCAGCAGCCAGTGGGGGGCCGACTTCAATGAGCAGTTCTTC.

This clone was detected once. The chain is built from TRBV28 and TRBJ2-7; 12 bases line up with TRBD2. Germline V CDR1 and CDR2: MDHEN, SYDVKM. The V gene end was trimmed by 3 bases and the J gene end by 6 bases; junction bases not matched to a gene: 3. The CDR3 spans 14 residues. CDR3 residues: CASSLTSGSSEQYF. As DNA, the CDR3 is TGTGCCAGCAGTTTGACTAGCGGGAGTTCCGAGCAGTACTTC.

J is TRBJ2-5 and V is TRBV18; 10 nucleotides match TRBD2. V gave up 3 bases and J gave up 4 bases; unmatched junction bases: 5. CDR3 size: 15 residues. Germline V gene data show CDR1 as KGHSH and CDR2 as LQKENI. CDR3 nucleotides: TGTGCCAGCTCACCTCTAGCGGGAGCCCCAGAGACCCAGTACTTC. Encoded protein: CASSPLAGAPETQYF.